This T cell receptor beta chain is from a study of T cell responses to AZD1222 COVID-19 vaccine. The method was immunoSEQ multiplex PCR; TCRdb's version includes in-frame clones alone and lacks a portion of them. The table has about 85,000 clones, 88% seen once. About this clone itself: Its target is not known.

Study findings and constraints: Reports say nearly half of spike-specific TCRs go after unmutated variant regions. Donors were largely white British and mainly female; clonal diversity was possibly underestimated.

V dropped 5 bases and J dropped 0 bases, with 20 bases sitting between them. The CDR3 totals 17 residues. Germline CDR1 SGDLS, CDR2 YYNGEE. The chain recombines TRBV9 with TRBJ1-1; D may be TRBD1 (5 bases). Here the sequenced sample was peripheral blood, taken on day 0 of AZD1222 vaccination. The clonotype was recovered from an adult in good health. Here the CDR3 DNA reads TGTGCCAGCAGTAGGGAGGTAGGGGCGGGTGTGAACACTGAAGCTTTCTTT. Protein product: CASSREVGAGVNTEAFF.